The clone carrying this T cell receptor beta chain occurred once. These data are taken from a study of blood T cell repertoires in COVID-19. Study as a whole: Specimens from acute and convalescent COVID-19 originated in the United States, Italy and Spain. T cells, B-cell-depleted T cells, or PBMCs supplied cDNA or gDNA.

Per the authors' pipeline: Estimates of nucleated cell counts were drawn from the amplification of reference gene primers. Assay: immunoSEQ multiplex PCR; the TCRdb copy retains only in-frame clones and omits some. V and J calls and clone size are copied from that table; D and trimming were computed from the DNA. This table has roughly 120,000 clones, around nine tenths appearing once. Trimming at V came to 2 bases and at J to 3 bases, leaving 5 bases not matched to a gene. The V gene's germline CDR1 is SGHNT and CDR2 YYREEE (reference sequence). The CDR3 is made up of 15 amino acids. This clonotype was sampled from a human donor with active COVID-19. The donor label of this sample is uncertain. V and J are TRBV5-4 and TRBJ2-5; 9 bases match TRBD1. The sequenced sample was peripheral blood. Here the CDR3 reads CASSFTTGGKETQYF. Here the CDR3 DNA reads TGTGCCAGCAGCTTTACGACAGGGGGTAAAGAGACCCAGTACTTC.